The 32 T cell receptor beta chains below come from one sample, sequenced in a study of radiotherapy plus CTLA-4 blockade in lung cancer. TCRdb's table, derived via immunoSEQ multiplex PCR, lists solely in-frame clones and lacks some. Of tens of thousands of clones in the sample, 77% were seen once. The sample was peripheral blood, taken from a patient treated with radiotherapy plus ipilimumab. The origin of the receptors is a human donor with non-small cell lung cancer whose response to radiotherapy plus ipilimumab could not be evaluated.

The V and J genes are TRBV5-8 and TRBJ1-1; D remains unclear. Trimming removed 0 bases at V and 6 bases at J, with 6 bases between. The germline gives CDR1 SGHTS, CDR2 YDEGEE. The CDR3 sequence is 12 residues long. The CDR3 sequence: CASSLAHSEAFF. DNA for the CDR3: TGTGCCAGCAGCTTGGCTCACTCTGAAGCTTTCTTT. The entire variable domain, with the rest obtained from reference TRBV5-8 and TRBJ1-1, is as follows: EAGVTQSPTHLIKTRGQQATLRCSPISGHTSVYWYQQALGLGLQFLLWYDEGEERNRGNFPPRFSGRQFPNYSSELNVNALELEDSALYLCASSLAHSEAFFGQGTRLTVV.

The rearrangement links TRBV5-1 to TRBJ1-1, with TRBD1 matching 7 bases. This CDR3 contains 15 residues. The V and J ends lost 0 bases and 4 bases, in that order; junction bases with no gene match: 6. The germline V gene has CDR1 SGHRS and CDR2 YFSETQ. CDR3 region: CASSLGQGGRTEAFF. The CDR3 nucleotides read TGCGCCAGCAGCTTGGGACAGGGAGGTCGCACTGAAGCTTTCTTT.

This clone was seen a single time. This chain links TRBV29-1 with TRBJ2-3, with 7 bases aligning to TRBD2. Germline V gives CDR1 SQVTM, CDR2 ANQGSEA. The J segment lost 0 bases and the V segment lost 2 bases, leaving 8 bases of the junction unmatched. CDR3 length equals 16 residues. The CDR3 DNA reads TGCAGCGTTGAATCCCCTTGGGGGGGTAGCACAGATACGCAGTATTTT. It translates to CSVESPWGGSTDTQYF.

V and J are TRBV29-1 and TRBJ2-2, with D hard to call. Germline-derived CDR1 and CDR2 are SQVTM and ANQGSEA. CDR3 length equals 14 residues. Trimming shortened V by 4 bases and J by 10 bases, and 19 bases separated the two germline ends. The chain's CDR3 is CSVVSKHRREELFF. The CDR3 bases are TGCAGCGTTGTTTCCAAGCACAGAAGAGAGGAGCTGTTTTTT.

CDR3 region: CASSQELSVNQPQHF. The CDR3 DNA sequence: TGCGCCAGCAGCCAAGAATTGTCTGTAAATCAGCCCCAGCATTTT. V gene TRBV4-3 combines with J gene TRBJ1-5; no clear D. Germline CDR1 and CDR2: LGHNA and YSLEER. V was cut by 0 bases and J by 4 bases, with 10 bases left in between. This CDR3 is built from 15 residues.

The rearrangement links TRBV21-1 to TRBJ1-2; the table's D call of TRBD1 was not tested on the DNA. TRBV21-1 is a known pseudogene. The CDR3 contains 18 residues. This CDR3 reads CASSKVPRGTGNSYGYTF. The CDR3 DNA reads as TGTGCCAGCAGCAAAGTACCGAGGGGGACAGGAAATAGCTATGGCTACACCTTC.

CDR3 region: CASSRDRGGEKLFF. The CDR3 region has the DNA TGTGCCAGCAGTCGGGACAGGGGTGGGGAAAAACTGTTTTTT. This sequence joins TRBV2 and TRBJ1-4, with TRBD1 identical over 10 bases. From germline, CDR1 is SNHLY and CDR2 FYNNEI. V lost 5 bases and J lost 8; bases outside the gene matches: 5. This CDR3 comprises 14 residues.

The genes are TRBV28 and TRBJ2-7, with a possible D match to TRBD1 (6 bases). The CDR3 loop spans 14 amino acids. The germline V gene encodes CDR1 MDHEN and CDR2 SYDVKM. The germline V and J ends were trimmed by 2 bases and 7 bases, with 15 bases remaining between them. The CDR3 reads CASSLDGRGREQYF. The CDR3 DNA reads as TGTGCCAGCAGTTTAGACGGCAGGGGCAGGGAGCAGTACTTC.

This rearrangement joins TRBV6-5 to TRBJ2-3; TRBD2 matches at 10 bases. CDR1 MNHEY and CDR2 SVGAGI come from the germline V gene. This CDR3 contains 15 residues. Trimming took 4 bases from V and 2 from J; bases not matched to a gene: 3. The CDR3 bases are TGTGCCAGCAGTTTTAGCGGGGGGCTCACAGATACGCAGTATTTT. Protein sequence: CASSFSGGLTDTQYF.

The chain is built from TRBV7-8 and TRBJ2-1; D is perhaps TRBD1 (5 bases). Trimming removed 3 bases at V and 10 bases at J, with 16 bases between. The germline gives CDR1 SGHVS, CDR2 FQNEAQ. The length of the CDR3 is 14 residues. The CDR3 DNA follows: TGTGCCAGCAGCTTTGTAGGGGCAGGGATGGAGCAGTTCTTC. Translation: CASSFVGAGMEQFF.

The chain combines TRBV19 with TRBJ2-3; weak D call: TRBD2 (6 bases). With 5 bases removed from V and 8 bases from J, the gap between germline ends came to 20 bases. Germline V lookup: CDR1 LNHDA, CDR2 SQIVND (reference sequence). There are 15 residues in the CDR3. CDR3 sequence reads: CASSPSGAAGGTQYF. The CDR3 bases are TGTGCCAGTAGTCCCTCGGGAGCCGCCGGGGGTACGCAGTATTTT.

The V and J genes are TRBV30 and TRBJ2-7, with TRBD2 identical over 11 bases. V lost 7 bases, J lost 2 bases, and 4 bases stayed unmatched. Germline V gene lookup returns CDR1 GTSNPN and CDR2 SVGIG (reference sequence). This CDR3 is built from 13 residues. CDR3: CASRLAGTYEQYF. The CDR3 DNA sequence: TGTGCCTCCCGACTAGCGGGGACCTACGAGCAGTACTTC.

The count of this clone is one. The chain uses TRBV28 and TRBJ2-7; 10 bases are shared with TRBD2. The CDR3 extends over 14 amino acids. Germline lookup yields CDR1 MDHEN and CDR2 SYDVKM. The CDR3 DNA is TGTGTGGCGATCGCTAGCGGGGGTTCCTACGAGCAGTACTTC. Encoded protein: CVAIASGGSYEQYF.

The chain has TRBV15 and TRBJ1-5; D is unclear. The CDR3 contains 12 residues. Germline loops: CDR1 LNHNV, CDR2 YYDKDF (reference sequence). The germline V and J ends were trimmed by 1 base and 6 bases, with 4 bases remaining between them. The CDR3 bases are TGTGCCACCAGCAGAGTTAGTCAGCCCCAGCATTTT. Its protein is CATSRVSQPQHF.

The chain is built from TRBV5-4 and TRBJ2-3, with 14 bases fitting TRBD2. V lost 0 bases, J lost 1 base, and 1 base stayed unmatched. Germline values: CDR1 SGHNT, CDR2 YYREEE (reference sequence). This CDR3 is built from 17 residues. The CDR3 sequence is CASSLAGLAGGTDTQYF. CDR3 in DNA: TGTGCCAGCAGCTTGGCGGGACTAGCGGGGGGCACAGATACGCAGTATTTT. The entire variable domain, with the rest obtained from reference TRBV5-4 and TRBJ2-3, is as follows: ETGVTQSPTHLIKTRGQQVTLRCSSQSGHNTVSWYQQALGQGPQFIFQYYREEENGRGNFPPRFSGLQFPNYSSELNVNALELDDSALYLCASSLAGLAGGTDTQYFGPGTRLTVL.

CDR3 protein: CASSPPRQRETYEQYF. Here the CDR3 DNA reads TGTGCCAGCAGCCCCCCCCGGCAGCGGGAAACCTACGAGCAGTACTTC. The rearrangement uses TRBV9 and TRBJ2-7; 7 positions match TRBD2. The V segment lost 4 bases and the J segment 2 bases; nucleotides outside the gene matches: 12. CDR1 SGDLS and CDR2 YYNGEE come from the germline V gene. This CDR3 is built from 16 residues.

In this sample, this clone turned up once. V usage is TRBV28 and J usage is TRBJ1-5, with 12 bases lining up with TRBD1. This CDR3 spans 15 amino acids. Per the germline V gene, CDR1 is MDHEN and CDR2 is SYDVKM. V dropped 5 bases and J dropped 6; count of bases not matched to a gene: 5. The CDR3 coding sequence is TGTGCCAGCAGTCCCCGGGACAGGGGGCTTCAGCCCCAGCATTTT. As protein: CASSPRDRGLQPQHF.

This chain links TRBV28 with TRBJ2-5; 7 bases fit TRBD1. The last part of the DNA fits TRBJ2-7 better; the J call may be wrong. The V gene's germline CDR1 is MDHEN and CDR2 SYDVKM. There are 16 residues in the CDR3. CDR3 amino acids: CASSLYRRGGEYEQYF. Written as DNA, the CDR3 is TGTGCCAGCAGTTTATACCGCAGAGGGGGCGAGTACGAGCAGTACTTC.

The V call is TRBV5-6, the J call TRBJ1-1, with 8 bases fitting TRBD1. The CDR3 is 16 amino acids. CDR1 and CDR2 from the germline V gene are SGHDT and YYEEEE. The V gene end was trimmed by 1 base and the J gene end by 5 bases; junction bases not matched to a gene: 10. CDR3 coding DNA: TGTGCCAGCAGCTTGCGGGGACAGGCTAGGGGGACTGAAGCTTTCTTT. Protein: CASSLRGQARGTEAFF. The variable domain in full, completed from reference TRBV5-6 and TRBJ1-1, reads DAGVTQSPTHLIKTRGQQVTLRCSPKSGHDTVSWYQQALGQGPQFIFQYYEEEERQRGNFPDRFSGHQFPNYSSELNVNALLLGDSALYLCASSLRGQARGTEAFFGQGTRLTVV.

The chain combines TRBV6-5 with TRBJ1-3, with D unresolved. Per the germline V gene, CDR1 is MNHEY and CDR2 is SVGAGI. This CDR3 is 12 amino acids long. V was shortened by 8 bases and J by 3 bases, with 8 bases between the two germline ends. CDR3 loop: CASYGNGNTIYF. The CDR3 region has the DNA TGTGCCAGCTACGGGAATGGAAACACCATATATTTT.

The rearrangement links TRBV7-2 to TRBJ2-7; 11 positions match TRBD2. V lost 3 bases, J lost 1 base, and 5 bases stayed unmatched. In germline, CDR1 is SGHTA, CDR2 FQGNSA. CDR3 length equals 16 residues. The CDR3 spells CASSFTGTSGSYEQYF. The CDR3 DNA sequence: TGTGCCAGCAGCTTTACGGGGACTAGCGGATCCTACGAGCAGTACTTC. Full variable domain (remainder filled in from reference TRBV7-2 and TRBJ2-7): GAGVSQSPSNKVTEKGKDVELRCDPISGHTALYWYRQSLGQGLEFLIYFQGNSAPDKSGLPSDRFSAERTGGSVSTLTIQRTQQEDSAVYLCASSFTGTSGSYEQYFGPGTRLTVT.

As DNA, the CDR3 is TGCGCCAGCAGCCTCCTAGGGGACTTTATGAACACTGAAGCTTTCTTT. Translation gives CASSLLGDFMNTEAFF. The chain combines TRBV5-1 with TRBJ1-1; D might be TRBD1 (5 bases). The ends were cut back, 4 bases at V and 0 bases at J, with 16 bases in the middle. The CDR3 runs 16 residues. CDR1 is SGHRS and CDR2 is YFSETQ in the germline V gene.

The V and J genes are TRBV5-1 and TRBJ2-2; D not resolved. Trimming took 4 bases from V and 5 from J, leaving 15 bases between them. The CDR3 has 15 residues. Germline V gene sequence: CDR1 SGHRS, CDR2 YFSETQ. CDR3 amino acids: CASSNTYLRTGELFF. Written as DNA, the CDR3 is TGCGCCAGCAGCAATACTTACCTCCGAACCGGGGAGCTGTTTTTT. The full variable domain, with the rest looked up from reference TRBV5-1 and TRBJ2-2, is KAGVTQTPRYLIKTRGQQVTLSCSPISGHRSVSWYQQTPGQGLQFLFEYFSETQRNKGNFPGRFSGRQFSNSRSEMNVSTLELGDSALYLCASSNTYLRTGELFFGEGSRLTVL.

This clone came up a few times. The chain uses TRBV18 and TRBJ1-4, with no clear D. CDR1 is KGHSH and CDR2 is LQKENI in the germline V gene. V lost 5 bases and J lost 7, with 20 bases in between. This CDR3 contains 16 residues. The CDR3 sequence: CASSSDQTGGSEKLFF. In nucleotides, the CDR3 is TGTGCCAGCTCATCGGACCAAACGGGCGGGAGTGAAAAACTGTTTTTT.

The chain recombines TRBV5-4 with TRBJ1-1; TRBD1 agrees at 7 bases. Germline V lookup: CDR1 SGHNT, CDR2 YYREEE (reference sequence). The CDR3 contains 14 residues. V lost 4 bases to trimming and J lost 4 bases; unmatched junction nucleotides: 7. The CDR3 bases are TGTGCCAGCAGCCCCGCGGGACAGCGCACTGAAGCTTTCTTT. Translating gives CASSPAGQRTEAFF.

The chain uses TRBV2 and TRBJ1-2; D remains unclear. V was cut by 2 bases and J by 7 bases, with 14 bases left in between. Germline CDR1 reads SNHLY; CDR2 reads FYNNEI. This CDR3 is built from 14 residues. CDR3 coding DNA: TGTGCCAGCAGTGAATTGTTGGGCGGGGTTGGCTACACCTTC. It is translated as CASSELLGGVGYTF.

The DNA for the CDR3 is TGCGCCAGCAGCACCGGGACACTTTCGGCCGGGGAGCTGTTTTTT. It encodes CASSTGTLSAGELFF. The V and J genes are TRBV5-1 and TRBJ2-2; maybe TRBD1 (6 bases). Trimming removed 4 bases from V and 6 bases from J, with 16 bases in between. This CDR3 spans 15 amino acids. In germline, CDR1 is SGHRS, CDR2 YFSETQ.

The V gene is TRBV5-4, the J gene TRBJ2-7; weak D call: TRBD1 (7 bases). V lost 3 bases, J lost 3 bases, and 13 bases lay in between. The CDR3 runs to 14 residues. Germline CDR1 and CDR2: SGHNT and YYREEE (reference sequence). Here the CDR3 DNA reads TGTGCCAGCAGCTCAACAGGGGACTTCTACGAGCAGTACTTC. Protein: CASSSTGDFYEQYF.

A single count supports this clone. The chain joins TRBV28 to TRBJ2-7; D is undetermined. The CDR3 totals 12 residues. The ends were cut back, 4 bases at V and 4 bases at J, with 8 bases in the middle. The germline CDR1 and CDR2 sequences are MDHEN and SYDVKM. CDR3 region: CASSSIRYEQYF. The DNA of the CDR3 is TGTGCCAGCAGTTCTATAAGATACGAGCAGTACTTC.

This chain links TRBV7-8 with TRBJ1-2; D might be TRBD1 (5 bases). V lost 3 bases to trimming and J lost 0 bases, with 11 bases between them. In germline, CDR1 is SGHVS, CDR2 FQNEAQ. The CDR3 runs 15 residues. As DNA, the CDR3 is TGTGCCAGCAGCTTTACTGACAGAACTAACTATGGCTACACCTTC. It yields the protein CASSFTDRTNYGYTF.

The table lists this clone with a count of one. This chain joins TRBV18 and TRBJ1-4; D gene ambiguous. V gave up 1 base and J gave up 0 bases, with 6 bases separating them. The CDR3 loop spans 15 amino acids. Germline assignment: CDR1 KGHSH and CDR2 LQKENI. The CDR3: CASSPQLSTNEKLFF. CDR3 DNA sequence: TGTGCCAGCTCACCACAGCTATCAACTAATGAAAAACTGTTTTTT. The full variable domain, completed using reference TRBV18 and TRBJ1-4, is NAGVMQNPRHLVRRRGQEARLRCSPMKGHSHVYWYRQLPEEGLKFMVYLQKENIIDESGMPKERFSAEFPKEGPSILRIQQVVRGDSAAYFCASSPQLSTNEKLFFGSGTQLSVL.

This clone was seen once. The chain links TRBV7-3 to TRBJ2-1; 9 bases match TRBD1. J was trimmed by 8 bases and V by 5 bases; bases with no gene match: 10. The germline V gene encodes CDR1 SGHTA and CDR2 FQGTGA. The CDR3 covers 15 residues. The CDR3 region is CASSKGTGIPDEQFF. CDR3 DNA sequence: TGTGCCAGCAGCAAAGGGACAGGGATCCCGGATGAGCAGTTCTTC.